Listed below are T cell receptor beta chains from one sample, sequenced in a study of control samples from healthy donors and cancer patients. Here immunoSEQ multiplex PCR was the method, and the copy in TCRdb shows in-frame clones only, minus some. Among fewer than 95,000 clones listed, around nine tenths were seen once. The sequencing input was blood. Every receptor here comes from a man aged 25 to 45 in good health. Both conserved end residues are part of each CDR3. D genes are given only for firm matches. Clone size is shown for a subset of rows, as once, few, many or a class of expanded clone.

V gene,J gene,CDR3 length,D gene,clone size,CDR3 DNA,CDR3 protein
TRBV29-1,TRBJ1-1,13,TRBD1,NA,TGCAGCGTCCGAGGACAGGGGAACACTGAAGCTTTCTTT,CSVRGQGNTEAFF
TRBV7-9,TRBJ2-1,11,NA,NA,TGTGCCAGCAGCCCCGCCATTGAGCAGTTCTTC,CASSPAIEQFF
TRBV29-1,TRBJ2-1,14,TRBD1,NA,TGCAGCGTGGGGGACAGGGGCTTTCGCAATGAGCAGTTCTTC,CSVGDRGFRNEQFF
TRBV7-9,TRBJ1-2,15,NA,NA,TGTGCCAGCAGCCCCCCTGTGAACTTTCCTTATGGCTACACCTTC,CASSPPVNFPYGYTF
TRBV19,TRBJ1-3,15,NA,NA,TGTGCCAGTAGTCGCCCCGGGACAACTGGAAACACCATATATTTT,CASSRPGTTGNTIYF
TRBV2,TRBJ2-5,14,NA,NA,TGTGCCAGCACCCTTAGGAGAGGGGAGGAGACCCAGTACTTC,CASTLRRGEETQYF
TRBV2,TRBJ1-3,16,NA,NA,TGTGCCAGCAGTGAGAAGGGGCCTAGGAATGGAAACACCATATATTTT,CASSEKGPRNGNTIYF
TRBV2,TRBJ2-1,15,TRBD2,once,TGTGCCAGCACCGAGAGGACTAGTTTCGGTAATGAGCAGTTCTTC,CASTERTSFGNEQFF
TRBV6-5,TRBJ1-2,15,NA,NA,TGTGCCAGCAGTCGGGGGGACGGCGTTAAGAATGGCTACACCTTC,CASSRGDGVKNGYTF
TRBV2,TRBJ1-6,17,NA,NA,TGTGCCAGCAGTGAAGCTGGGGCTTTCTCCTATAATTCACCCCTCCACTTT,CASSEAGAFSYNSPLHF
TRBV5-1,TRBJ1-2,15,NA,NA,TGCGCCAGCAGCTTGGTGGCAGTTGGGGGTTATGGCTACACCTTC,CASSLVAVGGYGYTF
TRBV12-5,TRBJ2-7,15,NA,NA,TGTGCTAGTGGTTTGAACGGGGCGGTCGTCAACGAGCAGTACTTC,CASGLNGAVVNEQYF
TRBV2,TRBJ1-1,14,TRBD1,NA,TGTGCCAGCGCCCTGGAAGGGGGCGCGACTGAAGCTTTCTTT,CASALEGGATEAFF
TRBV18,TRBJ1-1,13,NA,once,TGTGCCAGCTCACCGGGAGTCAACACTGAAGCTTTCTTT,CASSPGVNTEAFF
TRBV6-1,TRBJ1-2,14,NA,NA,TGTGCCAGCAGTGAAGTTGTCAGGGTGGGTGGCTACACCTTC,CASSEVVRVGGYTF
TRBV11-2,TRBJ2-1,16,TRBD2,NA,TGTGCCAGCAGCTTAGGGGGGACTAGCAGCTACAATGAGCAGTTCTTC,CASSLGGTSSYNEQFF
TRBV2,TRBJ2-7,14,TRBD1,NA,TGTGCCAGCATCATGGGGACAGGGAGCGACGAGCAGTACTTC,CASIMGTGSDEQYF
TRBV6-2/TRBV6-3,TRBJ2-1,16,NA,NA,TGTGCCAGCAGCCCTACCGAGGGACCGTCCTACAATGAGCAGTTCTTC,CASSPTEGPSYNEQFF
TRBV6-6,TRBJ2-1,15,TRBD2,NA,TGTGCCAGCAGTTACCGACTAGCGGGGGGAGATGAGCAGTTCTTC,CASSYRLAGGDEQFF
TRBV6-5,TRBJ1-4,15,NA,NA,TGTGCCAGCAGCCGGGCTACCCCGGCGGGTGAAAAACTGTTTTTT,CASSRATPAGEKLFF
TRBV18,TRBJ1-1,17,TRBD1,NA,TGTGCCAGCTCACCACCTAGACAGGGATCGGTAAACACTGAAGCTTTCTTT,CASSPPRQGSVNTEAFF
TRBV19,TRBJ2-5,12,NA,NA,TGTGCCAGTAGTGTGGAAGGGGAGACCCAGTACTTC,CASSVEGETQYF
TRBV29-1,TRBJ2-4,14,NA,NA,TGCAGCGGGAGGGGGTCATCAGCCAAAAACATTCAGTACTTC,CSGRGSSAKNIQYF
TRBV5-1,TRBJ2-5,16,NA,NA,TGCGCCAGCAGCTTAGGCAGCGCCCGTGTCCAAGAGACCCAGTACTTC,CASSLGSARVQETQYF
TRBV5-8,TRBJ2-3,15,TRBD2,NA,TGTGCCAGCAGCTTGTCGGGGGGGGGCACAGATACGCAGTATTTT,CASSLSGGGTDTQYF
TRBV7-8,TRBJ2-3,16,NA,NA,TGTGCCAGCAGCTCGCCGAGGCACAACCGCTCAGATACGCAGTATTTT,CASSSPRHNRSDTQYF
TRBV7-2,TRBJ1-1,13,NA,NA,TGTGCCAGCAGCACTCAGGGGAACACTGAAGCTTTCTTT,CASSTQGNTEAFF
TRBV19,TRBJ2-2,15,NA,few,TGTGCCAGCCATTCCGGGACTTTGAACACCGGGGAGCTGTTTTTT,CASHSGTLNTGELFF
TRBV2,TRBJ1-5,17,NA,NA,TGTGCCAGCAGTGGAAGTACGGGACCGGGGAGCAATCAGCCCCAGCATTTT,CASSGSTGPGSNQPQHF
TRBV5-1,TRBJ2-3,13,NA,NA,TGCGCCAGCAGCTTGGGGCCGGGGGATACGCAGTATTTT,CASSLGPGDTQYF
TRBV4-1,TRBJ1-2,15,NA,NA,TGCGCCAGCAGCCAAGATGTCGGAACAGTCTTGGGCTACACCTTC,CASSQDVGTVLGYTF
TRBV19,TRBJ2-1,15,NA,NA,TGTGCCAGAACTAACACCGAAGGACCCTACCACGAGCAGTTCTTC,CARTNTEGPYHEQFF
TRBV5-1,TRBJ1-3,15,NA,once,TGCGCCAGCAGCTCCATGGGGGGGTCAGGGAGCACCATATATTTT,CASSSMGGSGSTIYF